The rows below give T cell receptor beta chains drawn from one sample of a study of response to subunit inactivated influenza vaccine. TCRdb redid the calling of the RT-PCR reads with MiXCR, one entry per CDR3 protein. The sample lists 150,000 to 200,000 distinct CDR3 sequences, approximately 12% occurring once. These data are also associated with another study on T cells expressing NK-cell markers.

Sequencing used CD8+ T cells sorted from PBMCs, obtained 11 to 12 days after vaccination. Receptor source: a man aged 45-65 years who received an inactivated influenza vaccine. CDR3s include the opening cysteine and the closing phenylalanine or tryptophan. The D gene is left open where the match is weak. Some rows have no size entry. The others give once, few or many, or a class for an expanded clone.

len: 14
d_gene: TRBD2
v_gene: TRBV30
j_gene: TRBJ2-1
abundance: few
CDR3aa: CAWTSGTSYNEQFF
CDR3nt: TGTGCCTGGACTAGCGGGACCTCCTACAATGAGCAGTTCTTC

len: 17
d_gene: .
v_gene: TRBV6-1
j_gene: TRBJ2-2
abundance: few
CDR3aa: CASSVWAGASYTGELFF
CDR3nt: TGTGCCAGCAGCGTCTGGGCAGGAGCTTCATACACCGGGGAGCTGTTTTTT

len: 14
d_gene: TRBD1
v_gene: TRBV2
j_gene: TRBJ1-4
abundance: few
CDR3aa: CASSGTATNEKLFF
CDR3nt: TGTGCCAGCAGCGGGACAGCAACTAATGAAAAACTGTTTTTT

len: 14
d_gene: .
v_gene: TRBV2
j_gene: TRBJ1-1
abundance: few
CDR3aa: CASSEAHGNTEAFF
CDR3nt: TGTGCCAGCAGTGAAGCGCATGGGAACACTGAAGCTTTCTTT

len: 16
d_gene: .
v_gene: TRBV11-2
j_gene: TRBJ2-3
abundance: .
CDR3aa: CASSLLRASSTDTQYF
CDR3nt: TGTGCCAGCAGCTTACTGCGGGCATCTAGCACAGATACGCAGTATTTT

len: 14
d_gene: TRBD1
v_gene: TRBV27
j_gene: TRBJ2-7
abundance: .
CDR3aa: CASSSLDRVHEQYF
CDR3nt: TGTGCCAGCAGTTCCCTGGACAGGGTCCACGAGCAGTACTTC

len: 17
d_gene: .
v_gene: TRBV7-3
j_gene: TRBJ2-1
abundance: many
CDR3aa: CASSLGYGGGAYNEQFF
CDR3nt: TGTGCCAGCAGCTTAGGTTATGGAGGCGGGGCCTACAATGAGCAGTTCTTC

len: 14
d_gene: .
v_gene: TRBV7-9
j_gene: TRBJ2-3
abundance: .
CDR3aa: CASSSNWSPDTQYF
CDR3nt: TGTGCCAGCAGCTCCAACTGGTCCCCAGATACGCAGTATTTT

len: 14
d_gene: .
v_gene: TRBV20-1
j_gene: TRBJ2-1
abundance: few
CDR3aa: CSARGREFYNEQFF
CDR3nt: TGCAGTGCTAGGGGGCGAGAGTTCTACAATGAGCAGTTCTTC

len: 15
d_gene: .
v_gene: TRBV10-3
j_gene: TRBJ2-2
abundance: .
CDR3aa: CAISEGGVTTGELFF
CDR3nt: TGTGCCATCAGTGAGGGCGGAGTAACCACCGGGGAGCTGTTTTTT

len: 12
d_gene: .
v_gene: TRBV18
j_gene: TRBJ2-1
abundance: few
CDR3aa: CASSQKYNEQFF
CDR3nt: TGTGCCAGCTCACAAAAATACAATGAGCAGTTCTTC

len: 17
d_gene: .
v_gene: TRBV4-3
j_gene: TRBJ1-6
abundance: few
CDR3aa: CASSQYRVNSYNSPLHF
CDR3nt: TGCGCCAGCAGCCAGTACAGGGTTAACTCCTATAATTCACCCCTCCACTTT

len: 15
d_gene: .
v_gene: TRBV5-1
j_gene: TRBJ2-3
abundance: many
CDR3aa: CASSLEAANTDTQYF
CDR3nt: TGCGCCAGCAGCTTGGAGGCGGCAAACACAGATACGCAGTATTTT

len: 13
d_gene: .
v_gene: TRBV6-5
j_gene: TRBJ2-7
abundance: .
CDR3aa: CASSYSSWYEQYF
CDR3nt: TGTGCCAGCAGTTACTCGAGTTGGTACGAGCAGTACTTC

len: 14
d_gene: .
v_gene: TRBV12-3/TRBV12-4
j_gene: TRBJ2-7
abundance: many
CDR3aa: CASSRSRDRGEQYF
CDR3nt: TGTGCCAGCAGTCGCAGCAGGGATCGAGGCGAGCAGTACTTC

len: 14
d_gene: TRBD2
v_gene: TRBV10-3
j_gene: TRBJ2-7
abundance: many
CDR3aa: CAISLSGATYEQYF
CDR3nt: TGTGCCATCAGTTTAAGCGGGGCCACCTACGAGCAGTACTTC

len: 17
d_gene: .
v_gene: TRBV7-6
j_gene: TRBJ2-1
abundance: .
CDR3aa: CASSSNILEDKDNEQFF
CDR3nt: TGTGCCAGCAGCTCGAATATTCTTGAGGACAAAGACAATGAGCAGTTCTTC

len: 13
d_gene: .
v_gene: TRBV7-9
j_gene: TRBJ2-7
abundance: few
CDR3aa: CASSPPESYEQYF
CDR3nt: TGTGCCAGCAGCCCCCCGGAGTCCTACGAGCAGTACTTC

len: 15
d_gene: .
v_gene: TRBV10-3
j_gene: TRBJ1-5
abundance: many
CDR3aa: CATSVEVERGQPQHF
CDR3nt: TGTGCCACCTCAGTGGAGGTTGAGAGGGGACAGCCCCAGCATTTT